What follows are 22 T cell receptor beta chains derived from one specimen sequenced in a study of cytotoxic CD8 clonotypes in ibrutinib-treated CLL. Generated by immunoSEQ multiplex PCR, the TCRdb table keeps only in-frame clones and is missing some. Of just over 200,000 clones in the sample, roughly 79% are singletons; the top ten hold about an eighth. Sequences were derived from PBMCs, sampled after 12 months of ibrutinib treatment. The receptor source for this set is a human donor with chronic lymphocytic leukemia.

CDR3 sequence: CAISGTLAQETQYF. The CDR3 DNA reads as TGTGCCATCAGTGGCACACTAGCGCAAGAGACCCAGTACTTC. The chain couples TRBV10-3 to TRBJ2-5; the match to TRBD2 covers 7 bases. CDR1 ENHRY and CDR2 SYGVKD come from the germline V gene. This CDR3 is built from 14 residues. With V trimmed by 4 bases and J by 2 bases, 4 bases remained unmatched.

The chain carries TRBV6-5 and TRBJ2-5; D remains unclear. V dropped 0 bases and J dropped 11 bases, with 16 bases sitting between them. Germline-derived CDR1 and CDR2 are MNHEY and SVGAGI. The CDR3 is 14 residues long. CDR3 coding DNA: TGTGCCAGCAGTTACTCGAAATGGGAAGGAGAGCAGTACTTC. Its translation: CASSYSKWEGEQYF.

V and J are TRBV7-9 and TRBJ2-1; tentatively, D is TRBD2 (6 bases). Germline assignment: CDR1 SEHNR and CDR2 FQNEAQ (reference sequence). This CDR3 is 16 amino acids long. V was cut by 0 bases and J by 10 bases, with 19 bases left in between. DNA for the CDR3: TGTGCCAGCAGCTTAGCTGCAGAGTATCTTCGGGAGGAGCAGTTCTTC. This codes for CASSLAAEYLREEQFF.

V gene TRBV10-3 combines with J gene TRBJ2-3, with unresolved D. This CDR3 comprises 13 residues. CDR1 ENHRY and CDR2 SYGVKD come from the germline V gene. V shed 10 bases and J shed 1 base, with 12 bases lying between them. This CDR3 is CATVGEGTDTQYF. The DNA of the CDR3 is TGTGCCACCGTGGGTGAGGGCACAGATACGCAGTATTTT.

This sequence joins TRBV19 and TRBJ1-2; maybe TRBD1 (6 bases). The germline gives CDR1 LNHDA, CDR2 SQIVND (reference sequence). Trimming took 5 bases from V and 2 from J, leaving 12 bases between them. The CDR3 is made up of 14 amino acids. The CDR3 reads CASSDRTANYGYTF. The CDR3 coding sequence is TGTGCCAGTAGTGACAGGACAGCCAACTATGGCTACACCTTC.

This chain connects TRBV19 to TRBJ2-5; 9 bases fit TRBD2. The CDR3 spans 15 residues. J lost 3 bases, V lost 3 bases, and 5 bases had no gene match. The germline gives CDR1 LNHDA, CDR2 SQIVND (reference sequence). The CDR3 region is CASSIGLAGKETQYF. The CDR3 bases are TGTGCCAGTAGTATTGGGCTAGCGGGGAAAGAGACCCAGTACTTC. Drawing the rest from reference TRBV19 and TRBJ2-5, the complete variable domain is DGGITQSPKYLFRKEGQNVTLSCEQNLNHDAMYWYRQDPGQGLRLIYYSQIVNDFQKGDIAEGYSVSREKKESFPLTVTSAQKNPTAFYLCASSIGLAGKETQYFGPGTRLLVL.

This clone was recorded only once. The V call is TRBV7-6, the J call TRBJ1-6; TRBD1 might be the D (5 bases). V was shortened by 3 bases and J by 13 bases, with 25 bases between the two germline ends. CDR1 SGHVS and CDR2 FNYEAQ come from the germline V gene. The CDR3 spans 17 residues. DNA for the CDR3: TGTGCCAGCAGCTTCCTAGCCGGGACGGCCGGAGTTTCCCCCCTCCACTTT. Residues: CASSFLAGTAGVSPLHF.

The J gene is TRBJ1-2, the V gene TRBV4-2; 7 positions match TRBD1. The CDR3 has 16 amino acids. Germline trimming cut 3 bases from V and 4 bases from J; bases unmatched to any gene: 11. Germline V gene sequence: CDR1 LGHNA, CDR2 YNFKEQ. Written as DNA, the CDR3 is TGTGCCAGCAGCCAGGCGACAGGGAGGGGAGGCTATGGCTACACCTTC. Translating gives CASSQATGRGGYGYTF.

This rearrangement joins TRBV29-1 to TRBJ2-3, with D possibly TRBD2 on 6 matching bases. The CDR3 consists of 13 residues. V gave up 4 bases and J gave up 0 bases, with 8 bases separating them. Per the germline V gene, CDR1 is SQVTM and CDR2 is ANQGSEA. The CDR3 DNA reads as TGCAGCGTTGGGACTAAAAGCACAGATACGCAGTATTTT. Translated, it gives CSVGTKSTDTQYF.

The CDR3 DNA is TGTGCCAGCTACAGGGGGGTTGAAGCTTTCTTT. It specifies CASYRGVEAFF. The rearrangement links TRBV4-2 to TRBJ1-1; 8 bases are shared with TRBD1. The CDR3 runs 11 residues. CDR1 and CDR2 (germline): LGHNA, YNFKEQ. Trimming took 8 bases from V and 7 from J; bases not matched to a gene: 3.

In its sample, this clone was seen a few times. V and J are TRBV12-5 and TRBJ2-2, with a tentative D call TRBD2 (6 bases). Germline assignment: CDR1 LGHNT and CDR2 FRNRAP. Deletions cut 3 bases from V and 5 bases from J, with 7 bases between. The CDR3 sequence is 13 residues long. In DNA form, the CDR3 reads TGTGCTAGTGGTTTCGGGGGAACCGGGGAGCTGTTTTTT. It yields the protein CASGFGGTGELFF.

The chain recombines TRBV5-4 with TRBJ2-1; maybe TRBD1 (5 bases). The germline V gene has CDR1 SGHNT and CDR2 YYREEE (reference sequence). The CDR3 runs to 12 residues. The V and J ends lost 5 bases and 3 bases respectively, with 6 bases between them. DNA for the CDR3: TGTGCCAGCAGGACAGTCTACAATGAGCAGTTCTTC. Amino acid sequence: CASRTVYNEQFF.

The V call is TRBV7-3, the J call TRBJ1-2; D unresolved. V was clipped by 2 bases and J by 4 bases, with 5 bases between them. The CDR3 loop spans 12 amino acids. Germline assignment: CDR1 SGHTA and CDR2 FQGTGA. The CDR3 nucleotides are TGTGCCAGCAGCTTAGAGGGCTATGGCTACACCTTC. It specifies CASSLEGYGYTF.

The chain couples TRBV10-3 to TRBJ2-4; the match to TRBD2 covers 13 bases. Germline lookup yields CDR1 ENHRY and CDR2 SYGVKD. The junction had 13 bases not matched to a gene; V was cut back by 6 bases and J by 8 bases. This CDR3 is built from 17 residues. The CDR3 spells CAISSGTSGNAVYIQYF. As DNA, the CDR3 is TGTGCCATCAGCTCCGGGACTAGCGGGAACGCCGTTTACATTCAGTACTTC.

V is TRBV10-3 and J is TRBJ2-7, with TRBD2 matching 9 bases. This CDR3 has 14 amino acids. The junction had 7 bases not matched to a gene; V was cut back by 10 bases and J by 0 bases. Germline V gene lookup returns CDR1 ENHRY and CDR2 SYGVKD. The CDR3 sequence: CATGTSSSSYEQYF. CDR3 DNA sequence: TGTGCCACCGGGACTAGCTCTAGCTCCTACGAGCAGTACTTC.

Regarding this clone: This specimen includes other DNA sequences encoding the same CDR3. The chain employs TRBV10-3 and TRBJ1-2; D gene ambiguous. The CDR3 totals 11 residues. V shed 4 bases and J shed 5 bases, with 5 bases lying between them. CDR1 is ENHRY and CDR2 is SYGVKD in the germline V gene. The CDR3 reads CAISGGYGYTF. In DNA, the CDR3 is TGTGCCATCAGTGGTGGTTATGGCTACACCTTC.

The chain combines TRBV6-1 with TRBJ1-5, with 8 bases lining up with TRBD1. Losses at the gene ends were 0 bases for V and 3 bases for J; bases not matched to a gene: 7. The CDR3 extends over 17 amino acids. In germline, CDR1 is MNHNS, CDR2 SASEGT. This CDR3 reads CASSEAGQGRNNQPQHF. The CDR3 DNA reads TGTGCCAGCAGTGAAGCTGGACAGGGAAGGAACAATCAGCCCCAGCATTTT.

CDR3: CASSYSKALTGNTIYF. The CDR3 DNA sequence: TGTGCCAGCAGTTACTCGAAGGCCTTAACTGGAAACACCATATATTTT. V is TRBV6-5 and J is TRBJ1-3; D not resolved. V was pared by 0 bases and J by 2 bases, with 11 bases between. The CDR3 is made up of 16 amino acids. Germline CDR1 is MNHEY and CDR2 is SVGAGI.

This clone was seen a single time. V and J are TRBV6-4 and TRBJ1-6; weak D call: TRBD1 (6 bases). V dropped 10 bases and J dropped 14 bases, with 33 bases sitting between them. Germline CDR1 reads MRHNA; CDR2 reads SNTAGT. The CDR3 has 17 amino acids. The CDR3 region has the DNA TGTGCCAAGGGGGGGGGAACGAATATCGGCACAAGGGGCACCCTCCACTTT. This gives the protein CAKGGGTNIGTRGTLHF.

This clone appeared once. The V call is TRBV7-9, the J call TRBJ2-7; D is perhaps TRBD2 (5 bases). The CDR3 covers 15 residues. With 5 bases removed from V and 2 bases from J, the gap between germline ends came to 16 bases. Germline CDR1 is SEHNR and CDR2 is FQNEAQ (reference sequence). The CDR3 DNA follows: TGTGCCAGCAGCCACCCTTGGAGGCAGCCCTACGAGCAGTACTTC. This translates into CASSHPWRQPYEQYF. Full variable domain (remainder filled in from reference TRBV7-9 and TRBJ2-7): DTGVSQNPRHKITKRGQNVTFRCDPISEHNRLYWYRQTLGQGPEFLTYFQNEAQLEKSRLLSDRFSAERPKGSFSTLEIQRTEQGDSAMYLCASSHPWRQPYEQYFGPGTRLTVT.

V usage is TRBV18 and J usage is TRBJ1-1; the D is unclear. The V gene lost 3 bases and the J gene lost 3 bases, with 8 bases spanning the gap. CDR3 length: 13 residues. Per germline, CDR1 KGHSH and CDR2 LQKENI. The CDR3 region has the DNA TGTGCCAGCTCACCCCCTCTGTACACTGAAGCTTTCTTT. Amino acid sequence: CASSPPLYTEAFF.

This clone was found a few times. The chain links TRBV7-9 to TRBJ2-7; possibly TRBD2 for D (5 bases). Per germline, CDR1 SEHNR and CDR2 FQNEAQ (reference sequence). The germline V and J ends were trimmed by 2 bases and 4 bases, with 15 bases remaining between them. The CDR3 has 15 amino acids. The CDR3 DNA follows: TGTGCCAGCAGCTTATTGGCCGGGAAGCCGTACGAGCAGTACTTC. Its translation: CASSLLAGKPYEQYF.